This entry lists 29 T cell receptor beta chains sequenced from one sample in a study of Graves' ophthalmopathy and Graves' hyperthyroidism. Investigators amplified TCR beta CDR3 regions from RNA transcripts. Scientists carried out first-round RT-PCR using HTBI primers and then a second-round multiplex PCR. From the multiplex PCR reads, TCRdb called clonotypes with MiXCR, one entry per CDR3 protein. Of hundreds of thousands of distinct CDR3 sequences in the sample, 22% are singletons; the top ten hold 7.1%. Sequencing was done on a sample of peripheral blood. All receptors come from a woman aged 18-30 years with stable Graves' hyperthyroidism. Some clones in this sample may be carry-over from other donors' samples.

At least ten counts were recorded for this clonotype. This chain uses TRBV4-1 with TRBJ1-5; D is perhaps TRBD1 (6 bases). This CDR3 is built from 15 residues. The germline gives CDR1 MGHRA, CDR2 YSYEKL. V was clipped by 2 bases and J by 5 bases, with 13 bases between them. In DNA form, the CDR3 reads TGCGCCAGCAGCCAACAGGGGCAGGCGGATCAGCCCCAGCATTTT. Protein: CASSQQGQADQPQHF.

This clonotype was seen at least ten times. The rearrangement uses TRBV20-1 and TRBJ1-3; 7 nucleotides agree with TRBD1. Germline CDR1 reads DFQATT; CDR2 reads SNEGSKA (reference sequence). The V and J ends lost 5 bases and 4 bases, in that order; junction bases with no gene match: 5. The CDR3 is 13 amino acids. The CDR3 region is CSASGTVGNTIYF. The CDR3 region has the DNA TGCAGTGCTTCCGGGACAGTCGGAAACACCATATATTTT.

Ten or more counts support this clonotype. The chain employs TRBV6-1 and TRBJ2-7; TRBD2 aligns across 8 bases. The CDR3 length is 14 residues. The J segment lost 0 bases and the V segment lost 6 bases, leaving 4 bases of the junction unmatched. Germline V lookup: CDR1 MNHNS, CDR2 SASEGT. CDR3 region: CASSTSGNSYEQYF. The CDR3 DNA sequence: TGTGCCAGCAGCACTAGCGGCAACTCCTACGAGCAGTACTTC.

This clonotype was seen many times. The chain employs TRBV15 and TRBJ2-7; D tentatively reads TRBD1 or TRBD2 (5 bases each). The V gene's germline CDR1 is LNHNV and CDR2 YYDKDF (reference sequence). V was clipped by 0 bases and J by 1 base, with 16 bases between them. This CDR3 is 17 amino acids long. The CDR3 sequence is CATSRDIRAGTSYEQYF. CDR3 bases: TGTGCCACCAGCAGAGATATACGGGCAGGGACGTCCTACGAGCAGTACTTC. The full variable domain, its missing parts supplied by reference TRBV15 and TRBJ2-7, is DAMVIQNPRYQVTQFGKPVTLSCSQTLNHNVMYWYQQKSSQAPKLLFHYYDKDFNNEADTPDNFQSRRPNTSFCFLDIRSPGLGDTAMYLCATSRDIRAGTSYEQYFGPGTRLTVT.

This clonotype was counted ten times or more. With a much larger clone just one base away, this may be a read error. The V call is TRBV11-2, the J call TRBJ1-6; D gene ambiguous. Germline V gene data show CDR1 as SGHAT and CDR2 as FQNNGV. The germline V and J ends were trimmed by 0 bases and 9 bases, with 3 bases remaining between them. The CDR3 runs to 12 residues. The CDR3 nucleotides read TGTGCCAGCAGCTTAGATAGTTCACCCCTCCACTTT. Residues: CASSLDSSPLHF.

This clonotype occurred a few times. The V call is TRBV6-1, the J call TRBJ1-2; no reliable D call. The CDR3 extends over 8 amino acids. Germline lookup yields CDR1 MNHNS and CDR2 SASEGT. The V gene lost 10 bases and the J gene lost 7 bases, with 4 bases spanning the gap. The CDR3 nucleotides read TGTGCCACCTCTGGCTACACCTTC. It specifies CATSGYTF.

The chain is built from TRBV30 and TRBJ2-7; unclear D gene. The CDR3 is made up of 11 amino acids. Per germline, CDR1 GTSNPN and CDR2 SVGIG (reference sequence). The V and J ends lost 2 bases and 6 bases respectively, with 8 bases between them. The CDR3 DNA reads TGTGCCTGGAGTCGCTTTGGCGAGCAGTACTTC. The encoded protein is CAWSRFGEQYF.

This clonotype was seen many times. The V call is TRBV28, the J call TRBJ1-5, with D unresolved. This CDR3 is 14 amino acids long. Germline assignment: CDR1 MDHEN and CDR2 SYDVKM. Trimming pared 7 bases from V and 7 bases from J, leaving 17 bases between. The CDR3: CASTPGRSGQPQHF. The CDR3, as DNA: TGTGCCAGCACCCCGGGCCGTAGTGGGCAGCCCCAGCATTTT.

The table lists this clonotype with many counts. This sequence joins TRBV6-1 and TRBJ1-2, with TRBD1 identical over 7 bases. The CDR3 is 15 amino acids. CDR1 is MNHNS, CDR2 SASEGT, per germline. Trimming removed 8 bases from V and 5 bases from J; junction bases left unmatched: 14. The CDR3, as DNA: TGTGCCAGCTCCCCTTACTTACAGGGGAGTTATGGCTACACCTTC. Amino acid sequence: CASSPYLQGSYGYTF.

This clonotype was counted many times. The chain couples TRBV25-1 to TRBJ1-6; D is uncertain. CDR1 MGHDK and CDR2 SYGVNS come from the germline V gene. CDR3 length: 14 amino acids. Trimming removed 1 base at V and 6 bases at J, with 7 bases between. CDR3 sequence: CASSEWSSNSPLHF. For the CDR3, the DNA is TGTGCCAGCAGTGAATGGAGCTCTAATTCACCCCTCCACTTT.

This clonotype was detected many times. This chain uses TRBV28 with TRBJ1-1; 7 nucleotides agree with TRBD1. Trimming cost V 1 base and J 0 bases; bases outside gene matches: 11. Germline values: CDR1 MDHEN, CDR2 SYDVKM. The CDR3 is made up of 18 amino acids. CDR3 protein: CASSLFPARDRVNTEAFF. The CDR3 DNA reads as TGTGCCAGCAGTTTATTCCCCGCCCGGGACAGAGTGAACACTGAAGCTTTCTTT.

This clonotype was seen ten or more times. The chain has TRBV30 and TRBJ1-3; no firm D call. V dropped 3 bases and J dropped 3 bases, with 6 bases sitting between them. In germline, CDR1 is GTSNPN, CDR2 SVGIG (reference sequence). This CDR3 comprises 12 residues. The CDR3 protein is CAWREGGNTIYF. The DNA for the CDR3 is TGTGCCTGGAGGGAAGGTGGAAACACCATATATTTT.

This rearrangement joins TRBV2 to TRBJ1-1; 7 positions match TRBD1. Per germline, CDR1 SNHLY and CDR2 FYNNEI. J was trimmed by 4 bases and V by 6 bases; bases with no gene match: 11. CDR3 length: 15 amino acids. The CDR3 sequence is CASRQDRDRGTEAFF. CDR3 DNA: TGTGCCAGCAGGCAAGACCGGGACAGAGGCACTGAAGCTTTCTTT.

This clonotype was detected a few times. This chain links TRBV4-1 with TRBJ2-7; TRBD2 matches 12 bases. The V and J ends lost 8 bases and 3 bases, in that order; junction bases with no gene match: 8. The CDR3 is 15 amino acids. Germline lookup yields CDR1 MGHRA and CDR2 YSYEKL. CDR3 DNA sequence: TGCGCCAGCGGGATGCTAGCGGGAGGGGGCTACGAGCAGTACTTC. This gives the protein CASGMLAGGGYEQYF.

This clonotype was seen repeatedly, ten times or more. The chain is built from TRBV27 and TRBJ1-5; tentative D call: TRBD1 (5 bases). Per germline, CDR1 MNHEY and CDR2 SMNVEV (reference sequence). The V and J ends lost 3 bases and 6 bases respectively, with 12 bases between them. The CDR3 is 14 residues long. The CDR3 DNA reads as TGTGCCAGCAGTTTGGCAGGGTGGGGTCAGCCCCAGCATTTT. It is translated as CASSLAGWGQPQHF.

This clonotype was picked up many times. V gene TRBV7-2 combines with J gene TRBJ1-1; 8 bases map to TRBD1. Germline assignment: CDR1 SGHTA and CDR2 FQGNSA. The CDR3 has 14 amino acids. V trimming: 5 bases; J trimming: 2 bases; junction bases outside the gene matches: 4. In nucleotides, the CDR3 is TGTGCCAGCAGCCCCCCAGGGGGCAACACTGAAGCTTTCTTT. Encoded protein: CASSPPGGNTEAFF. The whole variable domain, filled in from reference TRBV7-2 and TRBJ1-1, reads GAGVSQSPSNKVTEKGKDVELRCDPISGHTALYWYRQSLGQGLEFLIYFQGNSAPDKSGLPSDRFSAERTGGSVSTLTIQRTQQEDSAVYLCASSPPGGNTEAFFGQGTRLTVV.

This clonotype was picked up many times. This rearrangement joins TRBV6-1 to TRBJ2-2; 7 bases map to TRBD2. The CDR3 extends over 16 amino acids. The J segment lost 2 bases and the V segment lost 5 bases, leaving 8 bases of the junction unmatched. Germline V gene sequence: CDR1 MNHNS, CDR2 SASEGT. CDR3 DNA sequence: TGTGCCAGCAGTCGGATAAGCGGGGATAACACCGGGGAGCTGTTTTTT. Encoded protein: CASSRISGDNTGELFF.

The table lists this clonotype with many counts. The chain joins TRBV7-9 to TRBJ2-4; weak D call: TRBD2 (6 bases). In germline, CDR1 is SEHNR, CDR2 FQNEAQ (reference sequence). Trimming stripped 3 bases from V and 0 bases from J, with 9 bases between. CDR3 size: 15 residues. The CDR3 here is CASSFTGVAKNIQYF. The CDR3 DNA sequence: TGTGCCAGCAGCTTCACGGGGGTAGCCAAAAACATTCAGTACTTC.

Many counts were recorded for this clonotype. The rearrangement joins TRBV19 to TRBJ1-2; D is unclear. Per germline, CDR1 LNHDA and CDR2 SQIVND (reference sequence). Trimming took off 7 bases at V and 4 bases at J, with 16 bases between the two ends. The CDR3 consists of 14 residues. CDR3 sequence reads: CASTIGLGSYGYTF. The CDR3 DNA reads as TGTGCCAGTACCATTGGGTTGGGCAGCTATGGCTACACCTTC.

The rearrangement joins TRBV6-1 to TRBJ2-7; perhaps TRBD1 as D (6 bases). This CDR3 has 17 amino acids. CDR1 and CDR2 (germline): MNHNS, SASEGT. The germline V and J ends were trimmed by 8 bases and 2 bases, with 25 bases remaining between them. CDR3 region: CASPTTEGEKAPYEQYF. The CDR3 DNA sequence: TGTGCCAGCCCCACCACCGAGGGGGAGAAAGCTCCCTACGAGCAGTACTTC.

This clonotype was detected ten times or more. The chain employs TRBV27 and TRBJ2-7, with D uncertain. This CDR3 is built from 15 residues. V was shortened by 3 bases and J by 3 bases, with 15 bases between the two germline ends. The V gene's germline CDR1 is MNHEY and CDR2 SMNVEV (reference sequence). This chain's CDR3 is CASSFGSAAHYEQYF. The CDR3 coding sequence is TGTGCCAGCAGTTTCGGGTCAGCTGCCCACTACGAGCAGTACTTC.

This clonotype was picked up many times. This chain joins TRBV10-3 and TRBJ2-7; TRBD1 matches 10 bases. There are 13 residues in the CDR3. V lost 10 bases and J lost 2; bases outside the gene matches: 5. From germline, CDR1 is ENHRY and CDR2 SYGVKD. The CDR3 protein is CATSGQGTYEQYF. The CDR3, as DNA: TGTGCCACTTCGGGACAGGGGACCTACGAGCAGTACTTC.

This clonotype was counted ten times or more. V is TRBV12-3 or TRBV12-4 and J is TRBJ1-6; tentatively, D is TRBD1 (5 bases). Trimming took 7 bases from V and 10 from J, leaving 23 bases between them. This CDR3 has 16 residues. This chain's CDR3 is CASTIGRGLRYSPLHF. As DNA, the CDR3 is TGTGCCAGCACCATTGGGAGGGGTCTAAGGTACTCACCCCTCCACTTT.

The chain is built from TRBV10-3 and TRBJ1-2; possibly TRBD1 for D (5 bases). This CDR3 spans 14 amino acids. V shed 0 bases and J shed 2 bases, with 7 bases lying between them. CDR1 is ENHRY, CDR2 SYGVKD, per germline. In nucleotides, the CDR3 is TGTGCCATCAGTGAGTCGAGACAGAACTATGGCTACACCTTC. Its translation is CAISESRQNYGYTF.

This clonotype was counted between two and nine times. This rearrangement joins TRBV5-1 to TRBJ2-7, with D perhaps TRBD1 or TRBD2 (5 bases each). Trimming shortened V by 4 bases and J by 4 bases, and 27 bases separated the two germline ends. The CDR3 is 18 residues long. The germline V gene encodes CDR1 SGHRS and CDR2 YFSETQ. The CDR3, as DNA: TGCGCCAGCAGCGCGTCCGGGACGTATTTCTTAAGGAGTTACGAGCAGTACTTC. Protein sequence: CASSASGTYFLRSYEQYF. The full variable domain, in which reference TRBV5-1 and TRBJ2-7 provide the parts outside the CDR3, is KAGVTQTPRYLIKTRGQQVTLSCSPISGHRSVSWYQQTPGQGLQFLFEYFSETQRNKGNFPGRFSGRQFSNSRSEMNVSTLELGDSALYLCASSASGTYFLRSYEQYFGPGTRLTVT.

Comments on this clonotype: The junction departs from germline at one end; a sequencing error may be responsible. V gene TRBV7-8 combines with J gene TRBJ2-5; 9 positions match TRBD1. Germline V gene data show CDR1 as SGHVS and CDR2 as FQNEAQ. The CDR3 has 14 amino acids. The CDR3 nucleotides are TGTACCAGCAGAAAAGGGACAGGGAGTGAGACCCAGTACTTC. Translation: CTSRKGTGSETQYF. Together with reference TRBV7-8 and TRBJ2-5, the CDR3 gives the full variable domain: GAGVSQSPRYKVAKRGQDVALRCDPISGHVSLFWYQQALGQGPEFLTYFQNEAQLDKSGLPSDRFFAERPEGSVSTLKIQRTQQEDSAVYLCTSRKGTGSETQYFGPGTRLLVL.

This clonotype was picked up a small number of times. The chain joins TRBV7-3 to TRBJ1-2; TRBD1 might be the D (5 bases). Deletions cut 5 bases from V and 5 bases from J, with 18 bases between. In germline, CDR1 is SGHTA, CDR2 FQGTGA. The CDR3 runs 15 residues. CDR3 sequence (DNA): TGTGCCAGCAGCCCCATAGGGGCAGGAAAGTATGGCTACACCTTC. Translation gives CASSPIGAGKYGYTF.

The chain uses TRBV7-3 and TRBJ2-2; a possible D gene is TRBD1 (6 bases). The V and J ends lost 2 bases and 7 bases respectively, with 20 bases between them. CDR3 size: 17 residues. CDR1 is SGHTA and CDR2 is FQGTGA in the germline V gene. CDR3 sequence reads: CASSLVGGQVAGGELFF. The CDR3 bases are TGTGCCAGCAGCTTAGTTGGGGGCCAAGTGGCTGGCGGGGAGCTGTTTTTT.

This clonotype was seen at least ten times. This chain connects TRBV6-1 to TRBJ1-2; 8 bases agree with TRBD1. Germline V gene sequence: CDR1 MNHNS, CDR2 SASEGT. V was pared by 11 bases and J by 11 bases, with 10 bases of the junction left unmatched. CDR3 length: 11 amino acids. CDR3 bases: TGTGCCCAGAAAGGACAGGGAGGATACACCTTC. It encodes CAQKGQGGYTF.